This T cell receptor beta chain was obtained from a study of post-analysis software for immune sequencing data. The CDR3 spans 15 residues. Germline V gene sequence: CDR1 SGHTA, CDR2 FQGNSA. Germline trimming cut 1 base from V and 1 base from J; bases unmatched to any gene: 3. Presence of unique molecular identifiers characterized the TCR beta cDNA libraries. TCRdb independently ran MiXCR on the PCR reads; one entry per CDR3 protein. This sample has around 770,000 distinct CDR3 sequences; around 45% occur once, and the top ten carry approximately 4.4%. This clonotype was seen ten or more times. The target antigen is unknown. Study results and caveats: The five TRBV segments detected at higher frequency in patients than in controls included TRBV5-6, TRBV5-1 and TRBV20-1. Among multiple sclerosis patients, normalized Chao1 diversity was significantly below that of controls.

This rearrangement joins TRBV7-2 to TRBJ2-5, with 7 bases identical to TRBD1. The source is a girl aged 10 to 17 with multiple sclerosis. Material for sequencing was blood. The CDR3 DNA is TGTGCCAGCAGCTTAGTAGACAGGGCCCAAGAGACCCAGTACTTC. It encodes CASSLVDRAQETQYF.